This T cell receptor (beta chain) appears in the sequencing data of a study of shared clonotypes between healthy human individuals. Deep was the level at which the assay was run. Repertoires were generated with immunoSEQ multiplex PCR, while TCRdb's copy carries only in-frame clones and drops some. Here the sample spans 2 million to 2.5 million clones, 95% being singletons. Germline V CDR1 and CDR2: MDHEN, SYDVKM. After removal of 2 bases from V and 4 bases from J, the junction contained 7 bases not matched to a gene. The CDR3 contains 16 residues. The TCR comes from a young man in good health. Sequenced material: naive CD4+ T cells sorted from blood. This sample's subset: CD45RA+ positively selected. The chain recombines TRBV28 with TRBJ2-1; 8 bases fit TRBD1. The chain's CDR3 is CASSLLGQGSYNEQFF. The CDR3 nucleotides are TGTGCCAGCAGTTTACTTGGACAGGGCTCATACAATGAGCAGTTCTTC.